The next 21 T cell receptor beta chains were all read from a single sample in a study of metastatic and nonmetastatic thyroid tumors. TCRdb called clones again from the PCR reads with MiXCR. The sample includes under 25,000 clones, roughly 29% of them seen just once. All patients were treatment-naive before thyroid surgery. The specimen was blood. The receptors shown here come from a female donor with papillary thyroid cancer or a benign thyroid nodule (not recorded which). Some clones in this sample may be carry-over from other donors' samples.

At least ten counts were recorded for this clone. This chain connects TRBV7-2 to TRBJ2-2; D unclear. This CDR3 region has 14 residues. Germline lookup yields CDR1 SGHTA and CDR2 FQGNSA. V was pared by 0 bases and J by 2 bases, with 4 bases between. The CDR3 DNA is TGTGCCAGCAGCTTAGCGAGTAACACCGGGGAGCTGTTTTTT. This gives the protein CASSLASNTGELFF.

By share, this clone counts as medium-sized. The rearrangement joins TRBV9 to TRBJ1-6; no clear D. The V gene lost 4 bases and the J gene lost 7 bases, with 6 bases spanning the gap. The length of the CDR3 is 12 residues. In germline, CDR1 is SGDLS, CDR2 YYNGEE. This chain's CDR3 is CASSPQNSPLHF. The CDR3 DNA follows: TGTGCCAGCAGCCCACAAAATTCACCCCTCCACTTT.

This clone was observed a few times. This rearrangement joins TRBV10-3 to TRBJ2-7; 8 nucleotides align to TRBD1. Germline V CDR1 and CDR2: ENHRY, SYGVKD. The CDR3 is 13 amino acids. After removal of 6 bases from V and 2 bases from J, the junction contained 3 bases not matched to a gene. CDR3 coding DNA: TGTGCCATCAGAGGACAGGGTACCTACGAGCAGTACTTC. It encodes CAIRGQGTYEQYF.

This clone was seen more than once but under ten times. The CDR3 loop is CASSQDMGPADTQYF. The CDR3 bases are TGCGCCAGCAGCCAAGACATGGGCCCCGCAGATACGCAGTATTTT. V usage is TRBV4-1 and J usage is TRBJ2-3; no clear D. Germline V gene sequence: CDR1 MGHRA, CDR2 YSYEKL. This CDR3 comprises 15 residues. V lost 0 bases and J lost 4, with 11 bases in between.

This clone was seen at least ten times. This chain uses TRBV7-3 with TRBJ2-1; the D is unclear. Trimming removed 5 bases from V and 3 bases from J, with 14 bases in between. CDR1 and CDR2 from the germline V gene are SGHTA and FQGTGA. The CDR3 is 15 amino acids. In DNA form, the CDR3 reads TGTGCCAGCAGCAGGGTAGCCGCTAACTACAATGAGCAGTTCTTC. This translates into CASSRVAANYNEQFF.

The rearrangement joins TRBV11-1 to TRBJ2-5; the match to TRBD2 covers 10 bases. This CDR3 has 15 residues. From germline, CDR1 is SGHAT and CDR2 FQDESV (reference sequence). Unmatched junction bases numbered 7, after V lost 7 bases and J lost 2 bases. Here the CDR3 DNA reads TGTGCCAGCACAACTAGCGGGACAATGCAAGAGACCCAGTACTTC. Translation: CASTTSGTMQETQYF.

The table lists this clone with many counts. The genes are TRBV27 and TRBJ1-4; D possibly corresponds to TRBD1 (6 bases). This CDR3 spans 15 amino acids. Germline CDR1 is MNHEY and CDR2 is SMNVEV (reference sequence). V was pared by 3 bases and J by 8 bases, with 16 bases between. CDR3 sequence: CASSFGGGRGEKLFF. The CDR3 DNA reads TGTGCCAGCAGTTTCGGTGGGGGGCGAGGGGAAAAACTGTTTTTT.

This clone was counted at least ten times. V is TRBV9 and J is TRBJ2-1; 10 bases match TRBD2. The germline V gene has CDR1 SGDLS and CDR2 YYNGEE. CDR3 length: 16 amino acids. V dropped 4 bases and J dropped 7; count of bases not matched to a gene: 11. This chain's CDR3 is CASSSRTSGIRNEQFF. For the CDR3, the DNA is TGTGCCAGCAGCTCCAGAACTAGCGGGATCAGGAATGAGCAGTTCTTC.

This sequence joins TRBV20-1 and TRBJ1-1; a possible D gene is TRBD1 (5 bases). Trimming removed 4 bases from V and 0 bases from J, with 15 bases in between. The germline CDR1 and CDR2 sequences are DFQATT and SNEGSKA (reference sequence). The CDR3 consists of 15 residues. CDR3 coding DNA: TGCAGTGCTAAACCCCGAAGGGGAATGAACACTGAAGCTTTCTTT. This gives the protein CSAKPRRGMNTEAFF.

Many counts were recorded for this clone. The V call is TRBV7-3, the J call TRBJ2-5; D not resolved. Trimming stripped 5 bases from V and 4 bases from J, with 11 bases between. This CDR3 spans 13 amino acids. CDR1 and CDR2 from the germline V gene are SGHTA and FQGTGA. The CDR3 coding sequence is TGTGCCAGCAGCCTTGGACCGGGAGAGACCCAGTACTTC. It codes for CASSLGPGETQYF.

V is TRBV20-1 and J is TRBJ1-5; 8 bases match TRBD1. The CDR3 consists of 14 residues. Germline CDR1 is DFQATT and CDR2 is SNEGSKA (reference sequence). The V segment lost 3 bases and the J segment 4 bases; nucleotides outside the gene matches: 5. The CDR3 DNA follows: TGCAGTGCTAGGGTCAGGGGGCCTAATCAGCCCCAGCATTTT. Its translation: CSARVRGPNQPQHF.

The chain is built from TRBV6-1 and TRBJ2-1; 11 positions match TRBD2. The CDR3 runs 15 residues. Germline CDR1 is MNHNS and CDR2 is SASEGT. V was clipped by 7 bases and J by 3 bases; unmatched bases: 5. Here the CDR3 reads CASNLAGGHYNEQFF. In DNA, the CDR3 is TGTGCCAGCAATCTAGCGGGAGGTCACTACAATGAGCAGTTCTTC.

The V gene is TRBV7-2, the J gene TRBJ2-7; the D gene is possibly TRBD1 (5 bases). The germline V and J ends were trimmed by 4 bases and 3 bases, with 13 bases remaining between them. CDR1 and CDR2 from the germline V gene are SGHTA and FQGNSA. The CDR3 is 14 residues long. The CDR3 here is CASSSCSGFYEQYF. In DNA form, the CDR3 reads TGTGCCAGCAGCTCCTGTTCAGGGTTCTACGAGCAGTACTTC.

This clone was seen repeatedly, ten times or more. This chain joins TRBV7-8 and TRBJ2-2; unclear D gene. The CDR3 is made up of 15 amino acids. The V and J ends lost 4 bases and 4 bases respectively, with 13 bases between them. Germline loops: CDR1 SGHVS, CDR2 FQNEAQ. The CDR3 DNA reads as TGTGCCAGCAGCTACCGGGCCTCGGGCACCGGGGAGCTGTTTTTT. This sequence encodes CASSYRASGTGELFF.

This clone has a handful of counts. This chain connects TRBV9 to TRBJ2-7, with 10 bases that match TRBD1. This CDR3 contains 13 residues. V shed 4 bases, J shed 7 bases, and the junction held 5 bases outside the gene matches. Germline-derived CDR1 and CDR2 are SGDLS and YYNGEE. The CDR3 loop reads CASSIDRGQEQYF. The CDR3 coding sequence is TGTGCCAGCAGCATCGACAGGGGGCAAGAGCAGTACTTC.

This clone qualifies as medium-sized. V gene TRBV4-2 combines with J gene TRBJ1-3; no clear D. The CDR3 length is 15 residues. Germline V gene lookup returns CDR1 LGHNA and CDR2 YNFKEQ. The V and J ends lost 1 base and 0 bases respectively, with 7 bases between them. As DNA, the CDR3 is TGTGCCAGCAGCCAAGCTCGAGTCTCTGGAAACACCATATATTTT. Residues: CASSQARVSGNTIYF.

Comments on this clone: A read error may be the cause here, since a much bigger clone is one base away. This chain connects TRBV30 to TRBJ2-1; 7 bases map to TRBD1. This CDR3 spans 15 amino acids. The germline V gene has CDR1 GTSNPN and CDR2 SVGIG (reference sequence). V lost 4 bases, J lost 7 bases, and 13 bases stayed unmatched. The CDR3 sequence is CAWIRGTGVMNEQFF. Written as DNA, the CDR3 is TGTGCCTGGATCCGGGGCACAGGGGTTATGAATGAGCAGTTCTTC. The whole variable domain, remainder taken from reference TRBV30 and TRBJ2-1, is SQTIHQWPATLVQPVGSPLSLECTVEGTSNPNLYWYRQAAGRGLQLLFYSVGIGQISSEVPQNLSASRPQDRQFILSSKKLLLSDSGFYLCAWIRGTGVMNEQFFGPGTRLTVL.

This rearrangement joins TRBV20-1 to TRBJ2-7; 9 bases are shared with TRBD1. With V trimmed by 4 bases and J by 0 bases, 10 bases remained unmatched. This CDR3 contains 16 residues. Germline CDR1 is DFQATT and CDR2 is SNEGSKA (reference sequence). As DNA, the CDR3 is TGCAGTGCTAACGAACCGGGACAGGGACTCTCCTACGAGCAGTACTTC. Encoded protein: CSANEPGQGLSYEQYF.

This clone showed up many times. The chain employs TRBV5-5 and TRBJ1-2; no definite D call. CDR3 length equals 16 residues. Trimming took 4 bases from V and 8 from J, leaving 24 bases between them. Germline CDR1 SGHKS, CDR2 YYEKEE (reference sequence). The chain's CDR3 is CASSGPFLGRRDGYTF. CDR3 in DNA: TGTGCCAGCAGCGGCCCCTTCCTCGGTAGACGCGACGGCTACACCTTC.

A few counts support this clone. This CDR3 reads CASRIGLAEFTDTQYF. The CDR3 nucleotides are TGTGCCAGCAGGATCGGACTAGCGGAGTTCACAGATACGCAGTATTTT. The chain uses TRBV6-1 and TRBJ2-3; 10 bases map to TRBD2. The germline gives CDR1 MNHNS, CDR2 SASEGT. The CDR3 covers 16 residues. V shed 6 bases, J shed 2 bases, and the junction held 8 bases outside the gene matches.

The rearrangement joins TRBV4-1 to TRBJ1-2, with 7 bases aligning to TRBD1. CDR3 length: 14 residues. CDR1 is MGHRA, CDR2 YSYEKL, per germline. V shed 1 base and J 4 bases; nucleotides not matched to a gene: 3. CDR3 sequence: CASSQGTGVYGYTF. In nucleotides, the CDR3 is TGCGCCAGCAGCCAAGGAACAGGGGTCTATGGCTACACCTTC.